This record concerns one T cell receptor beta chain sequence. The antigen is undetermined. This entry comes from a study of T cells after yellow fever vaccination. UMIs were added to TCR cDNA along with a universal primer site when it was made by 5'RACE template switching. TCRdb processed the 5' RACE reads anew with MiXCR; each CDR3 protein has one entry. The sample contains a few hundred thousand distinct CDR3 sequences, approximately 5.7% of which appear only once. Study conclusions and caveats: FACS-sorted repertoires could harbor abundant contaminating bulk-population clonotypes. The secondary response was weaker, and its peak arrived faster, on day 5 versus 15.

The sequenced sample was PBMCs, obtained 5 days after the yellow fever booster vaccination. The source is a man younger than 40 who received the YFV17D yellow fever vaccine.

This chain's CDR3 is CASSPSIEQFF. CDR3 sequence (DNA): TGCGCCAGCAGCCCCTCCATTGAGCAGTTCTTC. This chain joins TRBV5-1 and TRBJ2-1; D is unresolved. This CDR3 comprises 11 residues. Germline V CDR1 and CDR2: SGHRS, YFSETQ. The V end was cut by 4 bases, the J end by 9 bases, with 8 bases between.